This T cell receptor beta chain was found in a study of blood T cell repertoires in COVID-19. TCRdb's copy holds only in-frame clones and misses some; the assay was immunoSEQ multiplex PCR. Of fewer than 250,000 clones detected, approximately 85% appear once; the ten largest clones hold approximately 5.1%. This TCR came from a woman in her 70s with active or convalescent COVID-19. Sequencing was done on a sample of peripheral blood.

CDR3 region: CASSSGQGANTEAFF. Here the CDR3 DNA reads TGTGCCAGCAGCTCGGGACAGGGGGCGAACACTGAAGCTTTCTTT. The chain recombines TRBV9 with TRBJ1-1; 12 bases align to TRBD1. The V gene end was trimmed by 4 bases and the J gene end by 1 base; junction bases not matched to a gene: 2. Germline V CDR1 and CDR2: SGDLS, YYNGEE. The CDR3 contains 15 residues.